The 24 T cell receptor beta chains in this list originate from one sample, sequenced in a study of beta chain features in type 1 diabetes. No cognate antigen is known for these TCRs. Sequenced material consisted of expressed TCRB transcripts (all of the isolated RNA was reverse transcribed). Using immunoSEQ multiplex PCR, the repertoire was profiled, and TCRdb retains in-frame clones only, with some absent. The repertoire holds around 710,000 clones, with around 11% as singletons. Study-wide findings and caveats: When Type 1 diabetes patients were examined, their TCRB CDR3s proved moderately but significantly shorter in all four CD4+ subsets.

The sample consisted of naive CD4+ T cells from blood. The receptors were gathered from a young man with type 1 diabetes.

The chain links TRBV7-8 to TRBJ2-3, with 8 nucleotides matching TRBD1. With 2 bases clipped from V and 4 bases from J, the junction kept 5 bases outside the gene matches. Germline assignment: CDR1 SGHVS and CDR2 FQNEAQ. There are 15 residues in the CDR3. CDR3 DNA: TGTGCCAGCAGCTTAAGGACAGGGTCCGCAGATACGCAGTATTTT. Amino acid sequence: CASSLRTGSADTQYF.

This clone was picked up many times. The chain employs TRBV7-9 and TRBJ2-1; 9 nucleotides align to TRBD1. This CDR3 comprises 12 residues. The V segment lost 10 bases and the J segment 5 bases; nucleotides outside the gene matches: 3. Looked up from germline, CDR1 is SEHNR and CDR2 is FQNEAQ (reference sequence). The CDR3 DNA sequence: TGTGCCATACAGGGGGCGAACAATGAGCAGTTCTTC. Translating it yields CAIQGANNEQFF.

The chain has TRBV7-8 and TRBJ2-5; 7 bases fit TRBD1. Germline V lookup: CDR1 SGHVS, CDR2 FQNEAQ. The CDR3 sequence is 17 residues long. With 2 bases clipped from V and 5 bases from J, the junction kept 14 bases outside the gene matches. The CDR3 here is CASSLRAGTATWETQYF. CDR3 DNA sequence: TGTGCCAGCAGCTTAAGGGCAGGGACAGCGACTTGGGAGACCCAGTACTTC.

The genes are TRBV19 and TRBJ1-1; no clear D. CDR3 length: 14 amino acids. The germline V and J ends were trimmed by 6 bases and 2 bases, with 13 bases remaining between them. The germline V gene encodes CDR1 LNHDA and CDR2 SQIVND (reference sequence). CDR3 residues: CASRDEGPNTEAFF. The CDR3 bases are TGTGCCAGTAGGGACGAAGGGCCTAACACTGAAGCTTTCTTT.

The chain is built from TRBV5-6 and TRBJ1-2; 12 nucleotides agree with TRBD1. This CDR3 has 15 residues. Germline assignment: CDR1 SGHDT and CDR2 YYEEEE. V was clipped by 2 bases and J by 3 bases; unmatched bases: 2. The CDR3 region has the DNA TGTGCCAGCAGCTTTGGGACAGGGGGCGACTATGGCTACACCTTC. This translates into CASSFGTGGDYGYTF. The full variable domain, its missing parts supplied by reference TRBV5-6 and TRBJ1-2, is DAGVTQSPTHLIKTRGQQVTLRCSPKSGHDTVSWYQQALGQGPQFIFQYYEEEERQRGNFPDRFSGHQFPNYSSELNVNALLLGDSALYLCASSFGTGGDYGYTFGSGTRLTVV.

A word on this clone: The junction differs from germline at one of its ends, possibly a read error. V gene TRBV29-1 combines with J gene TRBJ2-3; a weak D match, TRBD1 (6 bases). Germline loops: CDR1 SQVTM, CDR2 ANQGSEA. The CDR3 has 15 amino acids. The CDR3: CSVEDPGHITDTQYF. In nucleotides, the CDR3 is TGCAGCGTCGAAGACCCGGGACACATCACAGATACGCAGTATTTT.

This clone was detected only a few times. The J gene is TRBJ1-2, the V gene TRBV30, with 11 bases matching TRBD1. This CDR3 has 13 residues. J gave up 4 bases and V 8 bases, and 6 bases lay outside the gene matches. Per the germline V gene, CDR1 is GTSNPN and CDR2 is SVGIG (reference sequence). The CDR3 sequence is CAESGQGGYGYTF. In DNA form, the CDR3 reads TGTGCCGAGTCGGGACAGGGGGGCTATGGCTACACCTTC.

This clone was seen a few times. This chain joins TRBV29-1 and TRBJ2-6; D is unresolved. CDR3 size: 13 residues. With 8 bases removed from V and 0 bases from J, the gap between germline ends came to 8 bases. Looked up from germline, CDR1 is SQVTM and CDR2 is ANQGSEA. CDR3 sequence: CSSRDSGANVLTF. DNA for the CDR3: TGCAGCTCAAGGGACTCTGGGGCCAACGTCCTGACTTTC.

This clone was counted only a few times. The chain joins TRBV10-3 to TRBJ2-5, with 8 positions matching TRBD1. V trimming: 10 bases; J trimming: 0 bases; junction bases outside the gene matches: 19. There are 18 residues in the CDR3. Germline CDR1 reads ENHRY; CDR2 reads SYGVKD. CDR3 DNA: TGTGCCACCGAGGCCGGACAGGGCGAGAGGGTCGACCAAGAGACCCAGTACTTC. It specifies CATEAGQGERVDQETQYF.

This chain connects TRBV2 to TRBJ1-1; a weak D match, TRBD1 (6 bases). The germline CDR1 and CDR2 sequences are SNHLY and FYNNEI. The V and J ends lost 3 bases and 4 bases respectively, with 18 bases between them. This CDR3 has 16 amino acids. The CDR3 here is CASSDRQDLFATEAFF. CDR3 DNA: TGTGCCAGCAGTGACAGACAGGATTTATTCGCCACTGAAGCTTTCTTT.

The J gene is TRBJ1-2, the V gene TRBV27; the D gene is possibly TRBD1 (6 bases). Germline-derived CDR1 and CDR2 are MNHEY and SMNVEV (reference sequence). Trimming took 4 bases from V and 4 from J, leaving 13 bases between them. This CDR3 region has 14 residues. CDR3 loop: CASSSQGPGYGYTF. The CDR3 DNA is TGTGCCAGCAGTTCGCAGGGGCCAGGCTATGGCTACACCTTC.

This clone was seen only a few times. The J gene is TRBJ1-5, the V gene TRBV6-5; maybe TRBD1 (6 bases). The V and J ends lost 7 bases and 6 bases respectively, with 16 bases between them. This CDR3 has 14 amino acids. Per the germline V gene, CDR1 is MNHEY and CDR2 is SVGAGI. CDR3 nucleotide sequence: TGTGCCAGCAACGGAGGCGGGGGGCGTCAGCCCCAGCATTTT. Protein product: CASNGGGGRQPQHF.

This clone was detected a few times. The gene calls are TRBV7-2 and TRBJ2-1; 8 bases align to TRBD1. There are 16 residues in the CDR3. Unmatched junction bases numbered 11, after V lost 1 base and J lost 9 bases. Per the germline V gene, CDR1 is SGHTA and CDR2 is FQGNSA. DNA of the CDR3: TGTGCCAGCAGCTTAGACGTGGGACAGGTAACTCCTGAGCAGTTCTTC. It translates to CASSLDVGQVTPEQFF. Drawing the rest from reference TRBV7-2 and TRBJ2-1, the complete variable domain is GAGVSQSPSNKVTEKGKDVELRCDPISGHTALYWYRQSLGQGLEFLIYFQGNSAPDKSGLPSDRFSAERTGGSVSTLTIQRTQQEDSAVYLCASSLDVGQVTPEQFFGPGTRLTVL.

In its sample, this clone was seen a few times. The chain carries TRBV18 and TRBJ2-1; D may be TRBD1 (7 bases). V lost 3 bases and J lost 9, with 12 bases in between. CDR1 and CDR2 from the germline V gene are KGHSH and LQKENI. There are 13 residues in the CDR3. The CDR3 DNA reads as TGTGCCAGCTCACCCGACAGGGAGGTTGAGCAGTTCTTC. Its translation: CASSPDREVEQFF.

The chain couples TRBV7-3 to TRBJ2-1; a possible D gene is TRBD1 (5 bases). Looked up from germline, CDR1 is SGHTA and CDR2 is FQGTGA. V lost 2 bases to trimming and J lost 10 bases, with 9 bases between them. The CDR3 totals 12 residues. The CDR3 coding sequence is TGTGCCAGCAGCTTAGACTGGGGCGAGCAGTTCTTC. Protein sequence: CASSLDWGEQFF.

This clone was seen only a few times. The chain joins TRBV7-2 to TRBJ1-4; D is perhaps TRBD1 (5 bases). The CDR3 is 16 residues long. V was trimmed by 5 bases and J by 5 bases, leaving 18 bases between them. Germline V gene lookup returns CDR1 SGHTA and CDR2 FQGNSA. CDR3 loop: CASSPGQQLGNEKLFF. The DNA of the CDR3 is TGTGCCAGCAGCCCGGGGCAGCAGCTGGGGAATGAAAAACTGTTTTTT. Full variable domain (missing parts from reference TRBV7-2 and TRBJ1-4): GAGVSQSPSNKVTEKGKDVELRCDPISGHTALYWYRQSLGQGLEFLIYFQGNSAPDKSGLPSDRFSAERTGGSVSTLTIQRTQQEDSAVYLCASSPGQQLGNEKLFFGSGTQLSVL.

The chain combines TRBV7-2 with TRBJ2-7; D ambiguous. CDR1 is SGHTA and CDR2 is FQGNSA in the germline V gene. The ends were cut back, 5 bases at V and 6 bases at J, with 17 bases in the middle. The CDR3 is 14 amino acids. The CDR3 DNA follows: TGTGCCAGCAGCGTAGGCTCTCCTCCGGTCGAGCAGTACTTC. Translation: CASSVGSPPVEQYF.

The V call is TRBV28, the J call TRBJ1-2; D is unresolved. This CDR3 contains 15 residues. CDR1 and CDR2 from the germline V gene are MDHEN and SYDVKM. Trimming shortened V by 10 bases and J by 4 bases, and 22 bases separated the two germline ends. The DNA for the CDR3 is TGTGCCACCTCTTCAACCGGGGAGGAGGTCTATGGCTACACCTTC. The encoded protein is CATSSTGEEVYGYTF.

The rearrangement joins TRBV14 to TRBJ1-6; 8 bases align to TRBD1. V trimming: 0 bases; J trimming: 10 bases; junction bases outside the gene matches: 11. The CDR3 runs 17 residues. Germline assignment: CDR1 SGHDN and CDR2 FVKESK. The CDR3 region is CASSQDPGTGWRSPLHF. The CDR3 DNA reads TGTGCCAGCAGCCAAGACCCCGGGACAGGATGGCGATCACCCCTCCACTTT.

This chain connects TRBV6-1 to TRBJ2-2, with D perhaps TRBD2 (6 bases). The CDR3 loop spans 13 amino acids. V shed 6 bases and J shed 7 bases, with 12 bases lying between them. Per germline, CDR1 MNHNS and CDR2 SASEGT. The CDR3 nucleotides are TGTGCCAGCAGGACCCCCGGGGGCGGGGAGCTGTTTTTT. Translation gives CASRTPGGGELFF.

This rearrangement joins TRBV9 to TRBJ2-1; D unclear. The germline V gene has CDR1 SGDLS and CDR2 YYNGEE. The CDR3 is made up of 15 amino acids. Trimming shortened V by 0 bases and J by 2 bases, and 9 bases separated the two germline ends. CDR3 in amino acids: CASSVVLGPYNEQFF. The CDR3 DNA follows: TGTGCCAGCAGCGTAGTACTGGGCCCCTACAATGAGCAGTTCTTC.

V usage is TRBV28 and J usage is TRBJ2-3; the D gene is possibly TRBD2 (5 bases). The V end lost 3 bases, the J end lost 4 bases, and 14 bases lay between the germline ends. Germline CDR1 MDHEN, CDR2 SYDVKM. The CDR3 contains 15 residues. This CDR3 reads CASSFPPAEADTQYF. CDR3 sequence (DNA): TGTGCCAGCAGTTTTCCCCCCGCGGAGGCAGATACGCAGTATTTT.

The chain carries TRBV2 and TRBJ2-1; 9 bases fit TRBD2. V lost 9 bases and J lost 7; bases outside the gene matches: 10. The germline CDR1 and CDR2 sequences are SNHLY and FYNNEI. The CDR3 extends over 14 amino acids. CDR3 residues: CASIAGELGNEQFF. CDR3 coding DNA: TGTGCCAGTATAGCGGGGGAGCTCGGTAATGAGCAGTTCTTC. Drawing the rest from reference TRBV2 and TRBJ2-1, the complete variable domain is EPEVTQTPSHQVTQMGQEVILRCVPISNHLYFYWYRQILGQKVEFLVSFYNNEISEKSEIFDDQFSVERPDGSNFTLKIRSTKLEDSAMYFCASIAGELGNEQFFGPGTRLTVL.

This clone was observed a few times. CDR3 sequence reads: CASSVGPRSSYEQYF. CDR3 bases: TGTGCCAGCAGCGTAGGGCCTCGGAGCTCCTACGAGCAGTACTTC. This chain links TRBV9 with TRBJ2-7; D gene ambiguous. This CDR3 region has 15 residues. Trimming removed 0 bases at V and 0 bases at J, with 10 bases between. Germline V gene data show CDR1 as SGDLS and CDR2 as YYNGEE.